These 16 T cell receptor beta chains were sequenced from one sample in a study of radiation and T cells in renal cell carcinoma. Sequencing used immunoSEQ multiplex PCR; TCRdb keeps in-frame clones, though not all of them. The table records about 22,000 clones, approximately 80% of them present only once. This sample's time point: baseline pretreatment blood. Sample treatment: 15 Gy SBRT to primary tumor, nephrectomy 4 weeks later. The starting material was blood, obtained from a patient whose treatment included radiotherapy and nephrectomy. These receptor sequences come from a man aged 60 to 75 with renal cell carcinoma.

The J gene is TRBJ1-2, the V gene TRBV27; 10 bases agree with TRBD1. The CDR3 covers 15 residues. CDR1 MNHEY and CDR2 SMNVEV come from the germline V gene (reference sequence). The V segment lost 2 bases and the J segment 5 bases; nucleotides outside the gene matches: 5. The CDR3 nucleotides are TGTGCCAGCAGTTTAAGGACAGGGGGAAGGTATGGCTACACCTTC. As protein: CASSLRTGGRYGYTF.

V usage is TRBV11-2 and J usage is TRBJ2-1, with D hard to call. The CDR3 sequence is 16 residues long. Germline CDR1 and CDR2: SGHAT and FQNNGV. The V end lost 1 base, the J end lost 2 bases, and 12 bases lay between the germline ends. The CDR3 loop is CASSLGADPPYNEQFF. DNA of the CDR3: TGTGCCAGCAGCTTAGGGGCGGACCCGCCCTACAATGAGCAGTTCTTC.

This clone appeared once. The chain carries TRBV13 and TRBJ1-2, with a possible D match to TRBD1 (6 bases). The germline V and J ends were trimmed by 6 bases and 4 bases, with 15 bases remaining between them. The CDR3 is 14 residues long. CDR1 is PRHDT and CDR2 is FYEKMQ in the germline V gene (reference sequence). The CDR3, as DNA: TGTGCCAGCAGTCTCGACAGGTCAGCCTATGGCTACACCTTC. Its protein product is CASSLDRSAYGYTF.

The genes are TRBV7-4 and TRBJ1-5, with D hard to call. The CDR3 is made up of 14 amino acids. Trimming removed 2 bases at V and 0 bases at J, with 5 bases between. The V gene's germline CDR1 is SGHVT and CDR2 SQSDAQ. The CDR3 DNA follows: TGTGCCAGCAGCTTACAAGCTAGCAATCAGCCCCAGCATTTT. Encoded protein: CASSLQASNQPQHF.

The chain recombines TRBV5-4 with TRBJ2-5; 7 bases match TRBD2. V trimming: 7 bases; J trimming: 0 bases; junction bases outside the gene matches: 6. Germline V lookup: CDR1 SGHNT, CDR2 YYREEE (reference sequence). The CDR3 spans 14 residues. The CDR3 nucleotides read TGTGCCAGCTCATTAGCGGGCAACCAAGAGACCCAGTACTTC. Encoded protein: CASSLAGNQETQYF.

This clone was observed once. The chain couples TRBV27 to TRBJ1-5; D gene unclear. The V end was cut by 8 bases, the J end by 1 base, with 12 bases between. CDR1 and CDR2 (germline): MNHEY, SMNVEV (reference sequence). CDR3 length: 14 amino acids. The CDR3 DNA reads TGTGCCAGCGGTAGGGTCGGCAGCAATCAGCCCCAGCATTTT. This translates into CASGRVGSNQPQHF.

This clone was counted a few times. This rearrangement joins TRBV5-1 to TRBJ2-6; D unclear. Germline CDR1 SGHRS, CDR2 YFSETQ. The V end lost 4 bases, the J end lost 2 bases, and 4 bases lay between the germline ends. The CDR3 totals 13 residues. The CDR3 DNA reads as TGCGCCAGCAGCGAGCCTGGGGCCAACGTCCTGACTTTC. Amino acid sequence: CASSEPGANVLTF. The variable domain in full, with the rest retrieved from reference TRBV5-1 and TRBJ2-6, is KAGVTQTPRYLIKTRGQQVTLSCSPISGHRSVSWYQQTPGQGLQFLFEYFSETQRNKGNFPGRFSGRQFSNSRSEMNVSTLELGDSALYLCASSEPGANVLTFGAGSRLTVL.

The CDR3 region is CASSRDQLETQYF. CDR3 nucleotide sequence: TGTGCCAGCAGCCGGGACCAGTTGGAGACCCAGTACTTC. The chain recombines TRBV5-4 with TRBJ2-5; either TRBD1 or TRBD2 may fit D (5 bases each). The CDR3 length is 13 residues. The germline gives CDR1 SGHNT, CDR2 YYREEE (reference sequence). V was pared by 4 bases and J by 5 bases, with 12 bases between.

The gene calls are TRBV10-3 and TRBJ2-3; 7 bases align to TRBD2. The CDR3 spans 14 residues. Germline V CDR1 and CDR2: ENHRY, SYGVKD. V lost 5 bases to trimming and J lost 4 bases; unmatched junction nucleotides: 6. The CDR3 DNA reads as TGTGCCATCAGTAAGCCTAGCGGAGCAGATACGCAGTATTTT. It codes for CAISKPSGADTQYF.

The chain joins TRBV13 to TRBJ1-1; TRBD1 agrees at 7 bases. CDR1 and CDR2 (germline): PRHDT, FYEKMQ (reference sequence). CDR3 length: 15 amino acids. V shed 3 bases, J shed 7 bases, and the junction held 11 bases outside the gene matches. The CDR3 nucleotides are TGTGCCAGCAGCTTCAGTGTACAGGGGCTCCATGAAGCTTTCTTT. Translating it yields CASSFSVQGLHEAFF.

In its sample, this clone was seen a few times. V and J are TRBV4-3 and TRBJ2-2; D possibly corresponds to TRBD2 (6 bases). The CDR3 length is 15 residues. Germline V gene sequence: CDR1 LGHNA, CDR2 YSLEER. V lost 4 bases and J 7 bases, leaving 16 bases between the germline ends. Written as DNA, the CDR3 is TGCGCCAGCAGCCGGGACCGAGGGACTTACGGGGAGCTGTTTTTT. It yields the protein CASSRDRGTYGELFF.

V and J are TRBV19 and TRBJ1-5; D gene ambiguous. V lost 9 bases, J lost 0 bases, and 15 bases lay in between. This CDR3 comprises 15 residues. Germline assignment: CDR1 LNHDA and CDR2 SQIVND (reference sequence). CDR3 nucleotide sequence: TGTGCCAGCGGCGGCAGTTTTTATAGCAATCAGCCCCAGCATTTT. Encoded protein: CASGGSFYSNQPQHF.

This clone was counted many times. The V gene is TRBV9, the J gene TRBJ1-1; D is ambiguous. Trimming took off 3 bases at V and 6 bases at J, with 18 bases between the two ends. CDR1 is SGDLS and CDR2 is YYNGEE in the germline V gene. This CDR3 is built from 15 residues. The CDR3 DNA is TGTGCCAGCAGCGCGTTAGACTCCCCGGGGTCTGAAGCTTTCTTT. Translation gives CASSALDSPGSEAFF.

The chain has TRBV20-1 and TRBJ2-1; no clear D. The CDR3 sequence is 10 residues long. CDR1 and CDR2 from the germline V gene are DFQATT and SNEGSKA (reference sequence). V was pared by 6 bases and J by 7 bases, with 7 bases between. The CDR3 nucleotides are TGCAGTGCCTATTTGAATGAGCAGTTCTTC. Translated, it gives CSAYLNEQFF.

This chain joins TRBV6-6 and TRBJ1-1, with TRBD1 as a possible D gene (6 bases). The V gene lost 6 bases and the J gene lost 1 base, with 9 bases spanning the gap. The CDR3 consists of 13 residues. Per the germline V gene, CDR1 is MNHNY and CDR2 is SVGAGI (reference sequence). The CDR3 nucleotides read TGTGCCAGCAGCGAGGGACAGAACACTGAAGCTTTCTTT. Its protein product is CASSEGQNTEAFF.

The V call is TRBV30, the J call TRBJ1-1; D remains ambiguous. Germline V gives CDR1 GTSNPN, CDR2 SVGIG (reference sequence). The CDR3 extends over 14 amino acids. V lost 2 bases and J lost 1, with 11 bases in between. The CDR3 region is CAWSPGLENTEAFF. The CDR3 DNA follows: TGTGCCTGGAGTCCGGGCCTGGAGAACACTGAAGCTTTCTTT.